This TCR beta chain is drawn from a study of blood T cell repertoires in COVID-19. CDR3 size: 15 residues. Between the trimmed V and J ends, which lost 2 bases and 2 bases, there was a span of 12 bases. From germline, CDR1 is SGHRS and CDR2 YFSETQ. Some clones are missing from TCRdb's copy, which holds only in-frame ones; the method was immunoSEQ multiplex PCR. The table has 200,000 to 250,000 clones, 80% to 90% seen once. This clone showed up just once. The genes are TRBV5-1 and TRBJ2-3; tentatively, D is TRBD1 (6 bases). Sequencing was done on a sample of peripheral blood. This TCR was sampled from a man aged 30 to 45 with active or convalescent COVID-19. CDR3 nucleotide sequence: TGCGCCAGCAGCTTTCAGGGGAGATTCACAGATACGCAGTATTTT. This encodes CASSFQGRFTDTQYF.